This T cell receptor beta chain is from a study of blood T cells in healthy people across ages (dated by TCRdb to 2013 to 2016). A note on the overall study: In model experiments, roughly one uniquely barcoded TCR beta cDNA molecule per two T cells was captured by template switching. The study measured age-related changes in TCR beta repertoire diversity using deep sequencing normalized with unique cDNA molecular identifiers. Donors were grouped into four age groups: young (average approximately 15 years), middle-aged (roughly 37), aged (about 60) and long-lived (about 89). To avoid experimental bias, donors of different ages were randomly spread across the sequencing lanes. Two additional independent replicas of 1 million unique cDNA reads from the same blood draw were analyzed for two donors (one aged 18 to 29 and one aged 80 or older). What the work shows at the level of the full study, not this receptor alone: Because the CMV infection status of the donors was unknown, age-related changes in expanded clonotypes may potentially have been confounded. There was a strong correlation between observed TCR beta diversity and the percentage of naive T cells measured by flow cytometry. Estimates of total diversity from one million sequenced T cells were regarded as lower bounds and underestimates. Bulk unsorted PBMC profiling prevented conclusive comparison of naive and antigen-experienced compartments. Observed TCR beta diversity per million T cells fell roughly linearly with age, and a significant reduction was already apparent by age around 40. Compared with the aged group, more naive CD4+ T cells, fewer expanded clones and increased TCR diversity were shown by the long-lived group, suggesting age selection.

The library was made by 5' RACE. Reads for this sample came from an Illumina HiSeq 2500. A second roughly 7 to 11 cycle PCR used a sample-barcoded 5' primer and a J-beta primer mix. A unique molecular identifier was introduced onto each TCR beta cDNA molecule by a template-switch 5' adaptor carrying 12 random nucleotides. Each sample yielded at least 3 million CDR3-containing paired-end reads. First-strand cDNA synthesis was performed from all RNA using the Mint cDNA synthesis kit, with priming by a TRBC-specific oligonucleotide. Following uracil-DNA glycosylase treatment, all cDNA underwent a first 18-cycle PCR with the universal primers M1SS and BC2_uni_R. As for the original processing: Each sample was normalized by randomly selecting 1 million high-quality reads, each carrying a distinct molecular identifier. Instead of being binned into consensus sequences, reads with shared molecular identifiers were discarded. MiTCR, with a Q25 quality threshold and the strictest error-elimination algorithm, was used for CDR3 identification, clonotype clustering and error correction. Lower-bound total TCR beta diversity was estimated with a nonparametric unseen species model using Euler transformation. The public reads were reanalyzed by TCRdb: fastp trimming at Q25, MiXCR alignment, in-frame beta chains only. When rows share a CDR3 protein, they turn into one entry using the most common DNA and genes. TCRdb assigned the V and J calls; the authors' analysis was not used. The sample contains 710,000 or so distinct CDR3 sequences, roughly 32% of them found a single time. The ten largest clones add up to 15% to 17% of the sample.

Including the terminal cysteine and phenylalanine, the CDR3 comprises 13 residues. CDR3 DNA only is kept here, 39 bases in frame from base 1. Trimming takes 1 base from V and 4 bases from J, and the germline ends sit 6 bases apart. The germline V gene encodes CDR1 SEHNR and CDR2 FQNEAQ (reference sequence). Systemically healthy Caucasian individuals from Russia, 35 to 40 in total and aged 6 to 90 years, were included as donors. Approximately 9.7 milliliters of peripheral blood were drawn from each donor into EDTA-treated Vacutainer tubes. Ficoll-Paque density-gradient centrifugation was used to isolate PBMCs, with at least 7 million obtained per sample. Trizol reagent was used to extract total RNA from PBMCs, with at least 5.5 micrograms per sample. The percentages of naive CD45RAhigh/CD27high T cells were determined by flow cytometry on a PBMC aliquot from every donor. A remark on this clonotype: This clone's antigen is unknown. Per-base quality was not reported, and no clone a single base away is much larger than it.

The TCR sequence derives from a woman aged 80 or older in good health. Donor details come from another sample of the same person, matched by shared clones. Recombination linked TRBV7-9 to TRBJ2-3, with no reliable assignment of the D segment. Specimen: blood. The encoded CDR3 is CASSLDFADTQYF. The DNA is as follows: TGTGCCAGCAGCTTAGATTTCGCAGATACGCAGTATTTT. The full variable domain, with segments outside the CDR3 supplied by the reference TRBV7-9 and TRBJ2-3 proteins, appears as DTGVSQNPRHKITKRGQNVTFRCDPISEHNRLYWYRQTLGQGPEFLTYFQNEAQLEKSRLLSDRFSAERPKGSFSTLEIQRTEQGDSAMYLCASSLDFADTQYFGPGTRLTVL.